This T cell receptor (beta chain) was profiled in a study of control samples from healthy donors and cancer patients. The table came from immunoSEQ multiplex PCR; TCRdb's copy has only in-frame clones and leaves some out. Of 110,000 or so clones listed, about 80% are singletons. The CDR3 runs to 14 residues. Trimming shortened V by 1 base and J by 8 bases, and 14 bases separated the two germline ends. Germline V gene lookup returns CDR1 LNHNV and CDR2 YYDKDF (reference sequence). Input material: blood. The receptor was isolated from a woman aged 45-65 years in good health. V gene TRBV15 combines with J gene TRBJ1-2; D is perhaps TRBD1 (5 bases). The CDR3 here is CATSRGSGPEGYTF. The CDR3 region has the DNA TGTGCCACCAGCAGAGGGTCGGGGCCTGAAGGCTACACCTTC.